Here is one T cell receptor (beta chain) with its context. This sample was included in a study of blood T cell repertoires in COVID-19. The wider study: Acute-phase and convalescent COVID-19 samples originated in the United States, Italy and Spain. From T cells, B-cell-depleted T cells, or PBMCs came the material, which was cDNA or gDNA.

Germline CDR1 and CDR2: KGHSH and LQKENI. CDR3 size: 16 residues. J lost 6 bases, V lost 4 bases, and 10 bases had no gene match. The repertoire was sequenced with immunoSEQ multiplex PCR; TCRdb's copy has only in-frame clones and lacks some. Among under 200,000 clones, less than 85% were seen once, and the ten largest hold 4.5% to 6.5%. The TCR was taken from an older woman with acute COVID-19. Material: PBMCs or T cells enriched from blood (not recorded which). The chain is built from TRBV18 and TRBJ1-2, with 11 bases identical to TRBD1. The CDR3 loop is CASSLGTGGPSDGYTF. In DNA, the CDR3 is TGTGCCAGCTCACTGGGGACAGGGGGACCATCGGATGGCTACACCTTC.